A single sample is the source of the 30 T cell receptor beta chains below, sequenced in a study of T cells in localized non-small cell lung cancer. Sequenced by immunoSEQ multiplex PCR; TCRdb stores in-frame clones only, minus some. The sample gives about 40,000 clones, about 88% of which show up once; 3.5% is in the top ten. The sample here was peripheral blood, taken before any cancer treatment. The receptor set was obtained from a man aged 18 to 50 with stage I lung adenocarcinoma.

The rearrangement links TRBV15 to TRBJ2-3; tentative D call: TRBD1 (5 bases). Germline-derived CDR1 and CDR2 are LNHNV and YYDKDF (reference sequence). The CDR3 has 15 residues. Trimming took 1 base from V and 2 from J, leaving 10 bases between them. CDR3 nucleotide sequence: TGTGCCACCAGCAGAGTAACAGGACCCACAGATACGCAGTATTTT. Its protein product is CATSRVTGPTDTQYF.

This clone was counted a single time. The chain links TRBV4-3 to TRBJ2-3; D is undetermined. This CDR3 contains 13 residues. CDR1 and CDR2 from the germline V gene are LGHNA and YSLEER. V gave up 6 bases and J gave up 4 bases, with 11 bases separating them. The CDR3 region has the DNA TGCGCCAGCAGTCACAGAGAATCAGATACGCAGTATTTT. It is translated as CASSHRESDTQYF.

The gene calls are TRBV4-2 and TRBJ1-1; 7 bases agree with TRBD1. V lost 4 bases and J lost 8; bases outside the gene matches: 10. This CDR3 comprises 14 residues. CDR1 LGHNA and CDR2 YNFKEQ come from the germline V gene. This chain's CDR3 is CASSPVGGRDEAFF. In nucleotides, the CDR3 is TGTGCCAGCAGCCCAGTAGGGGGCAGGGACGAAGCTTTCTTT.

This chain connects TRBV5-4 to TRBJ1-1; D call uncertain. CDR3 length: 14 residues. Per the germline V gene, CDR1 is SGHNT and CDR2 is YYREEE (reference sequence). Between the trimmed V and J ends, which lost 5 bases and 3 bases, there was a span of 14 bases. The CDR3 DNA reads TGTGCCAGCAGTTACCCCGGTGGGGACACTGAAGCTTTCTTT. It encodes CASSYPGGDTEAFF.

The rearrangement uses TRBV6-5 and TRBJ1-4; no reliable D call. Germline-derived CDR1 and CDR2 are MNHEY and SVGAGI. The V end lost 2 bases, the J end lost 3 bases, and 7 bases lay between the germline ends. The length of the CDR3 is 14 residues. CDR3 loop: CASSYGEANEKLFF. The CDR3 region has the DNA TGTGCCAGCAGTTACGGAGAGGCTAATGAAAAACTGTTTTTT.

The gene calls are TRBV4-3 and TRBJ1-6; D not certain. CDR1 and CDR2 (germline): LGHNA, YSLEER. Between the trimmed V and J ends, which lost 0 bases and 11 bases, there was a span of 14 bases. The CDR3 loop spans 15 amino acids. In DNA, the CDR3 is TGCGCCAGCAGCCAAGATGTTGTCTCCGGAGCACCCCTCCACTTT. Its protein product is CASSQDVVSGAPLHF.

The chain employs TRBV9 and TRBJ1-1; D is possibly TRBD1 (6 bases). The CDR3 contains 14 residues. V was pared by 2 bases and J by 4 bases, with 12 bases between. Germline CDR1 is SGDLS and CDR2 is YYNGEE. CDR3 sequence: CASSVKGGGTEAFF. For the CDR3, the DNA is TGTGCCAGCAGCGTTAAAGGGGGAGGCACTGAAGCTTTCTTT.

This clone was picked up one time. The chain couples TRBV6-5 to TRBJ1-4; 12 bases agree with TRBD1. CDR3 length: 14 residues. The germline gives CDR1 MNHEY, CDR2 SVGAGI. V trimming: 5 bases; J trimming: 7 bases; junction bases outside the gene matches: 2. CDR3 DNA: TGTGCCAGCAGTAGGGACAGGGGGCGTGAAAAACTGTTTTTT. Amino acid sequence: CASSRDRGREKLFF.

The J gene is TRBJ2-5, the V gene TRBV27; D assignment may be TRBD1 or TRBD2 (6 bases each). The CDR3 totals 13 residues. Germline V gives CDR1 MNHEY, CDR2 SMNVEV (reference sequence). Trimming cost V 6 bases and J 4 bases, with 12 bases left between them. The CDR3 reads CASRWGRGETQYF. For the CDR3, the DNA is TGTGCCAGCAGGTGGGGGCGGGGAGAGACCCAGTACTTC.

The chain carries TRBV30 and TRBJ2-2, with 9 nucleotides matching TRBD2. Trimming cost V 3 bases and J 2 bases; bases outside gene matches: 7. CDR1 is GTSNPN and CDR2 is SVGIG in the germline V gene (reference sequence). The CDR3 is made up of 16 amino acids. CDR3 DNA sequence: TGTGCCTGGAGAAAGGCTAGCGGGGTAAACACCGGGGAGCTGTTTTTT. This translates into CAWRKASGVNTGELFF.

The chain uses TRBV9 and TRBJ1-1; D unclear. Germline values: CDR1 SGDLS, CDR2 YYNGEE. CDR3 size: 15 residues. Trimming stripped 4 bases from V and 1 base from J, with 14 bases between. The CDR3 DNA is TGTGCCAGCAGCTTGCAACGCCTTAAGAACACTGAAGCTTTCTTT. Residues: CASSLQRLKNTEAFF.

The chain carries TRBV6-1 and TRBJ1-1; no definite D call. The V end was cut by 2 bases, the J end by 4 bases, with 11 bases between. The germline V gene encodes CDR1 MNHNS and CDR2 SASEGT. The CDR3 runs 14 residues. This CDR3 reads CASSESAGGTEAFF. The CDR3 region has the DNA TGTGCCAGCAGTGAATCGGCGGGTGGCACTGAAGCTTTCTTT.

This clone was counted once. V gene TRBV19 combines with J gene TRBJ1-2, with D possibly TRBD1 on 5 matching bases. V was clipped by 5 bases and J by 8 bases, with 18 bases between them. There are 14 residues in the CDR3. The germline gives CDR1 LNHDA, CDR2 SQIVND (reference sequence). The CDR3 region is CASSVGTPLGGYTF. The CDR3 region has the DNA TGTGCCAGTAGTGTTGGGACCCCCCTGGGCGGCTACACCTTC. The full variable domain, rest sourced from reference TRBV19 and TRBJ1-2, is DGGITQSPKYLFRKEGQNVTLSCEQNLNHDAMYWYRQDPGQGLRLIYYSQIVNDFQKGDIAEGYSVSREKKESFPLTVTSAQKNPTAFYLCASSVGTPLGGYTFGSGTRLTVV.

The gene calls are TRBV28 and TRBJ1-3; TRBD1 agrees at 7 bases. Germline V gene data show CDR1 as MDHEN and CDR2 as SYDVKM. The CDR3 runs to 16 residues. The V and J ends lost 8 bases and 0 bases, in that order; junction bases with no gene match: 10. This CDR3 reads CASGGGQTFSGNTIYF. CDR3 sequence (DNA): TGTGCCAGCGGGGGGGGACAGACGTTCTCTGGAAACACCATATATTTT.

As regards this clone: A read error may produce the germline difference seen at one junction end. In the same sample, other DNA sequences code for this CDR3. The CDR3 here is CASSSAAHPGQNYGYTF. CDR3 in DNA: TGTGCCAGCAGTTCAGCCGCCCACCCGGGACAGAACTACGGCTACACCTTC. The J gene is TRBJ1-2, the V gene TRBV28, with 7 bases identical to TRBD1. Germline V gives CDR1 MDHEN, CDR2 SYDVKM. The CDR3 covers 17 residues.

The chain carries TRBV6-5 and TRBJ2-2, with a tentative D call TRBD1 (5 bases). Trimming stripped 7 bases from V and 1 base from J, with 10 bases between. The germline gives CDR1 MNHEY, CDR2 SVGAGI. The CDR3 has 14 residues. The CDR3 reads CASIRAGNTGELFF. As DNA, the CDR3 is TGTGCCAGCATCAGGGCAGGGAACACCGGGGAGCTGTTTTTT.

This clone was counted a few times. This chain connects TRBV15 to TRBJ1-5; a weak D match, TRBD1 (5 bases). Germline assignment: CDR1 LNHNV and CDR2 YYDKDF (reference sequence). Deletions cut 3 bases from V and 5 bases from J, with 11 bases between. The CDR3 has 14 residues. The chain's CDR3 is CATSRGTFYQPQHF. The CDR3 nucleotides are TGTGCCACCAGCAGGGGGACCTTTTATCAGCCCCAGCATTTT.

This chain uses TRBV29-1 with TRBJ1-2; 11 nucleotides line up with TRBD1. Germline-derived CDR1 and CDR2 are SQVTM and ANQGSEA. With V trimmed by 3 bases and J by 7 bases, 4 bases remained unmatched. This CDR3 region has 13 residues. The CDR3 DNA reads TGCAGCGTTGAGCGGACAGGGGGCAGTGGCTACACCTTC. Its protein is CSVERTGGSGYTF. The entire variable domain, with the rest obtained from reference TRBV29-1 and TRBJ1-2, is as follows: SAVISQKPSRDICQRGTSLTIQCQVDSQVTMMFWYRQQPGQSLTLIATANQGSEATYESGFVIDKFPISRPNLTFSTLTVSNMSPEDSSIYLCSVERTGGSGYTFGSGTRLTVV.

V is TRBV28 and J is TRBJ2-5; 12 nucleotides agree with TRBD2. Trimming cost V 6 bases and J 9 bases; bases outside gene matches: 8. CDR3 size: 14 residues. Germline lookup yields CDR1 MDHEN and CDR2 SYDVKM. CDR3 amino acids: CASRPTSGGPPQYF. CDR3 DNA sequence: TGTGCCAGCAGGCCTACTAGCGGGGGGCCCCCCCAGTACTTC. Full variable domain (rest looked up from reference TRBV28 and TRBJ2-5): DVKVTQSSRYLVKRTGEKVFLECVQDMDHENMFWYRQDPGLGLRLIYFSYDVKMKEKGDIPEGYSVSREKKERFSLILESASTNQTSMYLCASRPTSGGPPQYFGPGTRLLVL.

In nucleotides, the CDR3 is TGCGCCAGCAGCCAAGGCAGGTTCTGGGGTAGAGAGTCAGTTCTGCGCAATGAGCAGTTCTTC. It specifies CASSQGRFWGRESVLRNEQFF. The rearrangement joins TRBV4-1 to TRBJ2-1; D is ambiguous. The germline CDR1 and CDR2 sequences are MGHRA and YSYEKL. Trimming took 1 base from V and 6 from J, leaving 31 bases between them. This CDR3 region has 21 residues.

This clone was counted a single time. The chain couples TRBV28 to TRBJ1-4; D is possibly TRBD1 (5 bases). V lost 7 bases, J lost 7 bases, and 19 bases lay in between. This CDR3 region has 15 residues. Germline V gives CDR1 MDHEN, CDR2 SYDVKM. The CDR3, as DNA: TGTGCCAGCACCCCGATGGGGACGGGAGGTGAAAAACTGTTTTTT. Encoded protein: CASTPMGTGGEKLFF.

The J gene is TRBJ1-5, the V gene TRBV2, with a weak D call TRBD1 (6 bases). This CDR3 is 14 amino acids long. Germline values: CDR1 SNHLY, CDR2 FYNNEI. Trimming pared 5 bases from V and 5 bases from J, leaving 13 bases between. CDR3 sequence reads: CASSLDSIYQPQHF. In DNA, the CDR3 is TGTGCCAGCAGTTTGGACAGTATTTATCAGCCCCAGCATTTT.

The chain links TRBV9 to TRBJ1-4; D uncertain. This CDR3 region has 16 residues. CDR1 SGDLS and CDR2 YYNGEE come from the germline V gene. Trimming cost V 0 bases and J 7 bases, with 16 bases left between them. CDR3 in amino acids: CASSVGWSAAGEKLFF. The CDR3 bases are TGTGCCAGCAGCGTAGGATGGAGCGCGGCAGGTGAAAAACTGTTTTTT.

CDR3 amino acids: CASSLVLDGYTF. CDR3 nucleotide sequence: TGTGCCAGCAGCTTAGTGCTCGATGGCTACACCTTC. The chain recombines TRBV7-2 with TRBJ1-2, with unresolved D. Trimming took off 1 base at V and 6 bases at J, with 6 bases between the two ends. Germline V lookup: CDR1 SGHTA, CDR2 FQGNSA. This CDR3 is 12 amino acids long.

The chain links TRBV27 to TRBJ1-6; TRBD1 agrees at 7 bases. The CDR3 is 20 amino acids. Germline trimming cut 6 bases from V and 0 bases from J; bases unmatched to any gene: 17. CDR1 MNHEY and CDR2 SMNVEV come from the germline V gene (reference sequence). DNA of the CDR3: TGTGCCAGCAGCCAAAGAGCAGCCTGGGACAGATTCTCCTATAATTCACCCCTCCACTTT. Protein product: CASSQRAAWDRFSYNSPLHF.

The genes are TRBV9 and TRBJ1-2, with D unresolved. V dropped 0 bases and J dropped 0 bases, with 9 bases sitting between them. This CDR3 has 15 residues. CDR1 and CDR2 from the germline V gene are SGDLS and YYNGEE. This CDR3 reads CASSVGTASNYGYTF. DNA for the CDR3: TGTGCCAGCAGCGTAGGTACCGCCTCTAACTATGGCTACACCTTC. Based on the CDR3 plus reference TRBV9 and TRBJ1-2, the full variable domain is DSGVTQTPKHLITATGQRVTLRCSPRSGDLSVYWYQQSLDQGLQFLIQYYNGEERAKGNILERFSAQQFPDLHSELNLSSLELGDSALYFCASSVGTASNYGYTFGSGTRLTVV.

This clone was counted a few times. This chain uses TRBV5-5 with TRBJ1-1; D uncertain. Germline V lookup: CDR1 SGHKS, CDR2 YYEKEE (reference sequence). V lost 4 bases and J 1 base, leaving 11 bases between the germline ends. The CDR3 is 14 amino acids. The CDR3 loop reads CASSDPLRNTEAFF. The CDR3 coding sequence is TGTGCCAGCAGCGACCCGCTGAGGAACACTGAAGCTTTCTTT.

V is TRBV10-3 and J is TRBJ2-7, with a weak D call TRBD1 (5 bases). The CDR3 runs 13 residues. Germline V gene data show CDR1 as ENHRY and CDR2 as SYGVKD. Trimming removed 6 bases from V and 4 bases from J, with 13 bases in between. In DNA form, the CDR3 reads TGTGCCATCAGCCCACAGGCCAAATACGAGCAGTACTTC. This encodes CAISPQAKYEQYF.

The chain couples TRBV15 to TRBJ2-7, with D perhaps being TRBD1 or TRBD2 (5 bases each). V was shortened by 4 bases and J by 2 bases, with 12 bases between the two germline ends. Germline values: CDR1 LNHNV, CDR2 YYDKDF (reference sequence). The CDR3 runs 14 residues. CDR3 nucleotides: TGTGCCACCAGCATAAGGGGACGGACCTACGAGCAGTACTTC. This codes for CATSIRGRTYEQYF.

V and J are TRBV5-4 and TRBJ1-2, with a weak D call TRBD1 (5 bases). Trimming cost V 4 bases and J 4 bases, with 11 bases left between them. Germline-derived CDR1 and CDR2 are SGHNT and YYREEE (reference sequence). The CDR3 is 13 amino acids. CDR3: CASSPRESYGYTF. CDR3 bases: TGTGCCAGCAGCCCCAGGGAGTCCTATGGCTACACCTTC. Full variable domain (missing parts from reference TRBV5-4 and TRBJ1-2): ETGVTQSPTHLIKTRGQQVTLRCSSQSGHNTVSWYQQALGQGPQFIFQYYREEENGRGNFPPRFSGLQFPNYSSELNVNALELDDSALYLCASSPRESYGYTFGSGTRLTVV.